Listed below are T cell receptor beta chains from one sample, sequenced in a study of blood T cell repertoires in COVID-19. The repertoire was sequenced with immunoSEQ multiplex PCR; TCRdb's copy has only in-frame clones and lacks some. Of 180,000 or so clones listed, approximately 88% are singletons. The material sequenced was PBMCs or T cells enriched from blood (not recorded which). The receptors were gathered from a woman in her fifties or sixties who had recovered from COVID-19. Both conserved end residues are part of each CDR3. Fields, in order: J gene, V gene, CDR3 length, clone size, D gene, CDR3 DNA, CDR3 protein. D genes are given only for firm matches. Size is stated for part of the rows, as once, few or many counts, or as a class when the clone is expanded.

TRBJ2-3,TRBV5-1,14,-,-,TGCGCCAGCAGCTTGGCGACACGCACAGATACGCAGTATTTT,CASSLATRTDTQYF
TRBJ2-2,TRBV11-2,12,-,-,TGTGCCAGCAGCTTAGCGGGCGGGGAGCTGTTTTTT,CASSLAGGELFF
TRBJ2-3,TRBV12-5,16,-,-,TGTGCTAGTGGTTTGGGCGGGGGCCCGAAGGCAGATACGCAGTATTTT,CASGLGGGPKADTQYF
TRBJ2-7,TRBV20-1,11,-,-,TGCAGTGCTAGAGACGGCTACGAGCAGTACTTC,CSARDGYEQYF
TRBJ2-1,TRBV4-1,16,-,TRBD2,TGCGCCAGCAGCCAAGTTGTAGCGGGGGGCGGGAATGAGCAGTTCTTC,CASSQVVAGGGNEQFF
TRBJ1-4,TRBV2,13,-,-,TGTGCCAGCAGTAGAGAGCATAATGAAAAACTGTTTTTT,CASSREHNEKLFF
TRBJ2-3,TRBV19,11,-,-,TGTGCCAGTAGCGGTGCGGACTCTCAGTATTTT,CASSGADSQYF
TRBJ2-3,TRBV19,12,-,TRBD1,TGTGCCAGTAAGAGGGGGCAGAATACGCAGTATTTT,CASKRGQNTQYF
TRBJ2-1,TRBV2,15,-,TRBD2,TGTGCCAGCACCGGCGGACTAGTAAGATCCAATGAGCAGTTCTTC,CASTGGLVRSNEQFF
TRBJ2-1,TRBV5-4,12,-,-,TGTGCCCACGTGTCCGCAGCGGATGAGCAGTTCTTC,CAHVSAADEQFF
TRBJ2-3,TRBV24-1,14,-,-,TGTGCCACCAGAGGGGCCAGAAGCACAGATACGCAGTATTTT,CATRGARSTDTQYF
TRBJ1-4,TRBV6-5,14,-,TRBD1,TGTGCCAGCAGTTCACAGGGGCGCCGGGAAAAACTGTTTTTT,CASSSQGRREKLFF
TRBJ2-5,TRBV3-1/TRBV3-2,17,once,TRBD1,TGTGCCAGCAGCCAAGATCGGGGGACAGGATTTGGGGAGACCCAGTACTTC,CASSQDRGTGFGETQYF
TRBJ1-4,TRBV24-1,16,few,-,TGTGGCACCCCGCCGGGTTCAGCTACAACTAATGAAAAACTGTTTTTT,CGTPPGSATTNEKLFF
TRBJ1-2,TRBV6-5,15,-,-,TGTGCCAGCAGCCCCAGCTCCAGGGTAGGCTATGGCTACACCTTC,CASSPSSRVGYGYTF
TRBJ1-2,TRBV6-5,13,-,TRBD1,TGTGCCAGCAGTTTGGACAGGGGTGGTGGCTACACCTTC,CASSLDRGGGYTF
TRBJ2-1,TRBV15,13,once,TRBD2,TGTGCCACCAGGAACACGGGGGGGAATGAGCAGTTCTTC,CATRNTGGNEQFF
TRBJ1-4,TRBV19,17,-,TRBD1,TGTGCCAGTAGTAAATCTTTTTTCGGGACAGGGGATGAAAAACTGTTTTTT,CASSKSFFGTGDEKLFF
TRBJ1-4,TRBV13,14,-,TRBD1,TGTGCCAGCAGCTCCAGGGGGCTTGATGAAAAACTGTTTTTT,CASSSRGLDEKLFF
TRBJ1-2,TRBV12-3/TRBV12-4,13,-,TRBD1,TGTGCCAGCAGTTTCGGGACAGTTAATGGCTACACCTTC,CASSFGTVNGYTF
TRBJ1-5,TRBV6-5,13,-,-,TGTGCCAACCGACACCATAGCAATCAGCCCCAGCATTTT,CANRHHSNQPQHF
TRBJ1-1,TRBV29-1,15,-,-,TGCAGCGTTGGGAGGGGTTGGGGTATGAGCACTGAAGCTTTCTTT,CSVGRGWGMSTEAFF
TRBJ1-4,TRBV27,13,-,-,TGTGCCAGCCGCGCATGGGGGGATGAAAAACTGTTTTTT,CASRAWGDEKLFF
TRBJ1-1,TRBV19,14,-,-,TGTGCCAGTAGTATCTTGGGGGGGAACACTGAAGCTTTCTTT,CASSILGGNTEAFF
TRBJ2-2,TRBV7-9,12,-,-,TGTGCCCCGACTCATAACACCGGGGAGCTGTTTTTT,CAPTHNTGELFF
TRBJ2-7,TRBV28,15,-,-,TGTGCCAGCAGTCCCCTCTGGGGGGACCGCCTCGAGCAGTACTTC,CASSPLWGDRLEQYF
TRBJ2-3,TRBV5-1,16,once,-,TGCGCCAGCAGCTTGGTCGGCGGTGCTAGCACAGATACGCAGTATTTT,CASSLVGGASTDTQYF
TRBJ1-1,TRBV5-5,13,once,-,TGTGCCAGCACCCCTGTGGGGCGTACTGAAGCTTTCTTT,CASTPVGRTEAFF
TRBJ2-7,TRBV5-4,15,few,TRBD1,TGTGCCAGCAGCACCCCCGGGACAGGGTTTAACGAGCAGTACTTC,CASSTPGTGFNEQYF
TRBJ2-1,TRBV13,16,-,TRBD1,TGTGCCAGCAGCGCCCCTCCGGGACAGAGGGCCATTGAGCAGTTCTTC,CASSAPPGQRAIEQFF
TRBJ2-1,TRBV28,17,-,TRBD2,TGTGCCAGCAGTCTCCCCTTACGCGGGGGGGCCTACAATGAGCAGTTCTTC,CASSLPLRGGAYNEQFF
TRBJ1-1,TRBV11-2,15,-,-,TGTGCCAGCAGCTCCGGGTTGTCGAGGAACACTGAAGCTTTCTTT,CASSSGLSRNTEAFF
TRBJ2-7,TRBV6-1,13,-,-,TGTGCCAGCAGTGAAGGACTAGCCTACGAGCAGTACTTC,CASSEGLAYEQYF
TRBJ1-1,TRBV27,15,-,TRBD1,TGTGCCAGCAGTCAACGACAGGGCCGGCACACTGAAGCTTTCTTT,CASSQRQGRHTEAFF
TRBJ2-5,TRBV12-3/TRBV12-4,13,-,-,TGTGCCAGCAGTTTGGGTAGCGGCCCAGCCCAGTACTTC,CASSLGSGPAQYF
TRBJ1-6,TRBV3-1/TRBV3-2,15,few,-,TGTGCCAGCAGTCAGACAGGCTCCTATAATTCACCCCTCCACTTT,CASSQTGSYNSPLHF
TRBJ2-5,TRBV5-1,15,-,TRBD2,TGCGCCAGCAGCTTGGGTACAGCGGGAAGAGAGACCCAGTACTTC,CASSLGTAGRETQYF
TRBJ1-1,TRBV15,17,-,TRBD1,TGTGCCACCAGCAGAGATCTCCGGAACAGGGGGGGCACTGAAGCTTTCTTT,CATSRDLRNRGGTEAFF
TRBJ2-1,TRBV5-1,14,-,-,TGCGCCAGCAGGGAGCGGGCTTCCTACAATGAGCAGTTCTTC,CASRERASYNEQFF
TRBJ1-6,TRBV27,18,-,-,TGTGCCAGCAGCCCTTGGCGTATCGGGGGGGGAGGCGATTCACCCCTCCACTTT,CASSPWRIGGGGDSPLHF
TRBJ1-1,TRBV2,12,-,-,TGTGCCAGCAGGCGAGAGAACACTGAAGCTTTCTTT,CASRRENTEAFF
TRBJ2-2,TRBV7-8,13,-,TRBD1,TGTGCCAGCAGTTTTAGGGACAGGAGGGAGCTGTTTTTT,CASSFRDRRELFF
TRBJ2-1,TRBV19,18,-,TRBD2,TGTGCCAGTAGTATAGCCTCCCGGACTAGCGGAACCTACAATGAGCAGTTCTTC,CASSIASRTSGTYNEQFF
TRBJ1-5,TRBV2,14,-,-,TGTGCCAGCAGACCTGGGGGCAGCAATCAGCCCCAGCATTTT,CASRPGGSNQPQHF
TRBJ1-4,TRBV6-5,15,-,-,TGTGCCAGCAGACAAGACGGGACACAAAATGAAAAACTGTTTTTT,CASRQDGTQNEKLFF
TRBJ1-1,TRBV2,12,-,-,TGTGCCAGCCGGTATCAAAACACTGAAGCTTTCTTT,CASRYQNTEAFF
TRBJ2-2,TRBV7-3,16,-,TRBD2,TGTGCCAGCGCGGAGACGGGAGGGCCGTTCACCGGGGAGCTGTTTTTT,CASAETGGPFTGELFF
TRBJ2-7,TRBV4-2,12,-,-,TGTGCCAGCAGCCAAGATACAGGGGAGCAGTACTTC,CASSQDTGEQYF
TRBJ2-2,TRBV7-3,14,-,-,TGTGCCAGCAGCCCAGCGCCGAACACCGGGGAGCTGTTTTTT,CASSPAPNTGELFF
TRBJ2-1,TRBV27,14,-,-,TGTGCCAGCAGTTCCCGGGATTCGAACAATGAGCAGTTCTTC,CASSSRDSNNEQFF
TRBJ1-1,TRBV7-2,13,-,-,TGTGCCAGCAGCGCTTGGGCATACACTGAAGCTTTCTTT,CASSAWAYTEAFF
TRBJ2-5,TRBV5-1,13,-,-,TGCGCCAGCAGCTTGGGCGTTGAAGAGACCCAGTACTTC,CASSLGVEETQYF